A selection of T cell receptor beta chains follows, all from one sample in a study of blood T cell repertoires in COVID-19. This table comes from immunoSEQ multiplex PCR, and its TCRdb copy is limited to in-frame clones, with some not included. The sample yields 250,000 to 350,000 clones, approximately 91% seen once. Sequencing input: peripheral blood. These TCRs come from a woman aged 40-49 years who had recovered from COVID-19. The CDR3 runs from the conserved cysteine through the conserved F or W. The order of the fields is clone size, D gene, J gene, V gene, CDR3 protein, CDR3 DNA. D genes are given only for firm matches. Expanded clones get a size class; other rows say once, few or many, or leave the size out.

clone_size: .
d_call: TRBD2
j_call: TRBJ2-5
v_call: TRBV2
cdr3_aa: CASRRLLAANEQETQYF
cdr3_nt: TGTGCCAGCAGACGCCTTCTAGCGGCAAATGAGCAAGAGACCCAGTACTTC

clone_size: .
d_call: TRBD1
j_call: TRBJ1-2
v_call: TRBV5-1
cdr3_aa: CASSQDRGGERGYTF
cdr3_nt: TGCGCCAGCAGCCAGGACAGGGGAGGCGAGCGTGGCTACACCTTC

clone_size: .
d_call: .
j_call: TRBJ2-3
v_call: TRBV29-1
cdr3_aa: CSVYDSVGLQESDTQYF
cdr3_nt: TGCAGCGTTTATGACAGTGTTGGGTTACAGGAATCAGATACGCAGTATTTT

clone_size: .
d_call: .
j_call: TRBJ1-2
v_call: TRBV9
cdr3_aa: CASSVGLGVYGYTF
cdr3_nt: TGTGCCAGCAGCGTAGGTCTAGGTGTCTATGGCTACACCTTT

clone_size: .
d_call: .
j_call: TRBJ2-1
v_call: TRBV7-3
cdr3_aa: CASSPAGASLVDEQFF
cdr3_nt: TGTGCCAGCAGCCCGGCGGGTGCTAGTCTTGTCGATGAGCAGTTCTTC

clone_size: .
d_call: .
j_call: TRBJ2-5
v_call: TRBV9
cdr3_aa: CASSQMGADQETQYF
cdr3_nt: TGTGCCAGCAGCCAAATGGGGGCGGACCAAGAGACCCAGTACTTC

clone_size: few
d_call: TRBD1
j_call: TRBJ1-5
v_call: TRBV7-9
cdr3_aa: CASSKGQGRNQPQHF
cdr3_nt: TGTGCCAGCAGCAAAGGACAGGGGAGGAATCAGCCCCAGCATTTT

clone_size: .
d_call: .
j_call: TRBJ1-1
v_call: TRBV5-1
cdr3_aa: CASSERFGMDTEAFF
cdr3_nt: TGCGCCAGCAGCGAGCGGTTTGGGATGGACACTGAAGCTTTCTTT

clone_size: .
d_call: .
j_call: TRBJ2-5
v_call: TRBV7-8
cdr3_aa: CASSLDLARETQYF
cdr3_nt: TGTGCCAGCAGCTTAGACCTAGCCCGCGAGACCCAGTACTTC

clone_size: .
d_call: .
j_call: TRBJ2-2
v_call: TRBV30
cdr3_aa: CAWSVVGGELFF
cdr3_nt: TGTGCCTGGAGTGTTGTCGGCGGGGAGCTGTTTTTT

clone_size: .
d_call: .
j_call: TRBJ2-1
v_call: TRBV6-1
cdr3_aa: CASSEPDFLHEQFF
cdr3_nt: TGTGCCAGCAGTGAACCGGACTTTTTGCATGAGCAGTTCTTC

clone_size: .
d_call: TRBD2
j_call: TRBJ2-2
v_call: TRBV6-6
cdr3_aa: CASSYAGGQTGELFF
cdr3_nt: TGTGCCAGCAGTTACGCGGGAGGGCAGACCGGGGAGCTGTTTTTT

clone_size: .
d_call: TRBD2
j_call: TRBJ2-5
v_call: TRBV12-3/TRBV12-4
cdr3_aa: CAEKLAGEETQYF
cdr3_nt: TGTGCCGAGAAGCTGGCGGGGGAAGAGACCCAGTACTTC

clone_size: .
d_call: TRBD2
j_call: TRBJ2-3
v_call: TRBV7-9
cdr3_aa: CASSSQRTSGRKETDTQYF
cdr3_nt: TGTGCCAGCAGTTCCCAGCGGACTAGCGGTAGGAAGGAAACAGATACGCAGTATTTT

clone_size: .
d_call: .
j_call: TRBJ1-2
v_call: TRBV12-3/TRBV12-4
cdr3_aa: CASSLPGNYGYTF
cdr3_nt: TGTGCCAGCAGTTTGCCCGGGAACTATGGCTACACCTTC

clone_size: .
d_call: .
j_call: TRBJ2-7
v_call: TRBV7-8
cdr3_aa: CASSTQISSYEQYF
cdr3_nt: TGTGCCAGCAGCACACAGATCTCCTCCTACGAGCAGTACTTC

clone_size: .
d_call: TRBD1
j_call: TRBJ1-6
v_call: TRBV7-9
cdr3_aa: CASSWGTGENSPLHF
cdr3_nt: TGTGCCAGCAGCTGGGGGACAGGGGAAAATTCACCCCTCCACTTT

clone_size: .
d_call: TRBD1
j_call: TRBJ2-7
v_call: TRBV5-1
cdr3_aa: CASSQDRGLPYEQYF
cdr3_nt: TGCGCCAGCAGCCAAGACAGGGGGCTACCCTACGAGCAGTACTTC

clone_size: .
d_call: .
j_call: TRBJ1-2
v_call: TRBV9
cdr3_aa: CASSVQGQNYGYTF
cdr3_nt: TGTGCCAGCAGCGTCCAGGGCCAAAACTATGGCTACACCTTC

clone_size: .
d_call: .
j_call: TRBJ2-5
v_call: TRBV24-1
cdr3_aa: CATSDAGVQETQYF
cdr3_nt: TGTGCCACCAGTGATGCGGGCGTCCAAGAGACCCAGTACTTC

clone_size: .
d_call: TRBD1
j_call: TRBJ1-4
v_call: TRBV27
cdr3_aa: CASSRRTGTFEKLFF
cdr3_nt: TGTGCCAGCAGTCGGAGGACAGGGACGTTCGAAAAACTGTTTTTT

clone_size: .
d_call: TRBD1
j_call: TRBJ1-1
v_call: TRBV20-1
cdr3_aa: CSALRDRVAFF
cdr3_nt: TGCAGTGCTCTCCGGGACAGGGTAGCTTTCTTT

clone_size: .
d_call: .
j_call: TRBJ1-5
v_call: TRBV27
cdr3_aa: CASAGLSNQPQHF
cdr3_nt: TGTGCCAGCGCAGGGTTGAGCAATCAGCCCCAGCATTTT

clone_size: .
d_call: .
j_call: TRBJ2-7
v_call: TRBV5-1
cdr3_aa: CASSPDGTGLYEQYF
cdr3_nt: TGCGCCAGCAGCCCGGACGGAACAGGGCTCTACGAGCAGTACTTC

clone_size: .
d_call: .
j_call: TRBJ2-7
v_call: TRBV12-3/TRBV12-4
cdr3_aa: CASSLVVPYEQYF
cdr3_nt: TGTGCCAGCAGTTTAGTAGTCCCCTACGAGCAGTACTTC

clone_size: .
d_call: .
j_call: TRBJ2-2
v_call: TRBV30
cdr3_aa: CAWSPTGAGELFF
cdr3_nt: TGTGCCTGGAGTCCAACGGGGGCCGGGGAGCTGTTTTTT

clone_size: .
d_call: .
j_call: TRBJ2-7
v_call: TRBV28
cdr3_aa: CASSSERPSSYEQYF
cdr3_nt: TGTGCCAGCAGTTCGGAGCGGCCTAGCTCCTACGAGCAGTACTTC

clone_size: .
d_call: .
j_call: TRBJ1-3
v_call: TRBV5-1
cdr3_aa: CASRTGFGNTIYF
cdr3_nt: TGCGCCAGCAGAACAGGGTTTGGAAACACCATATATTTT

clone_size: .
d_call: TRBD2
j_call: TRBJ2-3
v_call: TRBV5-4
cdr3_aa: CASSPGLAIDTQYF
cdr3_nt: TGTGCCAGCAGCCCTGGACTAGCGATAGATACGCAGTATTTT

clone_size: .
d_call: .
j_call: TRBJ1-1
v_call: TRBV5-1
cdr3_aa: CASSQADLGALAFF
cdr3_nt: TGCGCCAGCAGCCAAGCTGACTTGGGGGCGTTAGCTTTCTTT

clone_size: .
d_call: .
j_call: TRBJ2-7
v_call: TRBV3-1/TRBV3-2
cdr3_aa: CASSQQDRSPYEQYF
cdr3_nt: TGTGCCAGCAGCCAACAAGACAGGTCCCCCTACGAGCAGTACTTC

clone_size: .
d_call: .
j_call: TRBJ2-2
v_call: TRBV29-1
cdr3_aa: CSVGQGGGGELFF
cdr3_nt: TGCAGCGTAGGACAGGGAGGGGGCGGGGAGCTGTTTTTT

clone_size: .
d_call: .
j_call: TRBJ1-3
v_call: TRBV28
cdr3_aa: CASSSRLLSSGNTIYF
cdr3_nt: TGTGCCAGCAGCTCCCGACTCCTAAGCTCTGGAAACACCATATATTTT

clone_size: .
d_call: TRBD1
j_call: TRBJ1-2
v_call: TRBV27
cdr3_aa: CASSRGDRAVYGYTF
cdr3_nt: TGTGCCAGCAGTCGGGGGGACAGGGCTGTCTATGGCTACACCTTC

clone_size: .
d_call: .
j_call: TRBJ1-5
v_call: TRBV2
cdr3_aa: CASSRQVSQPQHF
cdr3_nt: TGTGCCAGCAGTAGACAGGTCAGCCAGCCCCAGCATTTT

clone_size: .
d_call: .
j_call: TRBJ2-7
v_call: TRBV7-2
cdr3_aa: CASSPRDSSYEQYF
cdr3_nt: TGTGCCAGCAGTCCAAGGGACTCCTCCTACGAGCAGTACTTC

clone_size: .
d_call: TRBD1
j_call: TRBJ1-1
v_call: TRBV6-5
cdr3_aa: CASSYWGTGGTEAFF
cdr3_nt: TGTGCCAGCAGTTATTGGGGGACAGGGGGCACTGAAGCTTTCTTT

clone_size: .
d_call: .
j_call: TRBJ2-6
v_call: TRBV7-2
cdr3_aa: CASSRDSGANVLTF
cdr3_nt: TGTGCCAGCAGTCGGGACTCTGGGGCCAACGTCCTGACTTTC

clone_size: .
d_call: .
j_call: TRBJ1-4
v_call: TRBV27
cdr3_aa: CASSPAQGKLFF
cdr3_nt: TGTGCCAGCAGCCCCGCCCAGGGAAAACTGTTTTTT

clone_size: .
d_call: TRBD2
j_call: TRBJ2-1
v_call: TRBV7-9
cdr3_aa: CASSSIGGVNNEQFF
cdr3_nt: TGTGCCAGCAGCTCCATTGGGGGGGTGAACAATGAGCAGTTCTTC

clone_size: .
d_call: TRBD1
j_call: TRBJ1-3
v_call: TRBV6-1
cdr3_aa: CASSEWDRGSGNTIYF
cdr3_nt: TGTGCCAGCAGTGAGTGGGACAGGGGGTCCGGAAACACCATATATTTT

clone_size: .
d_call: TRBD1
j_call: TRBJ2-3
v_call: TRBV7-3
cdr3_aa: CASSLTGQGTDTQYF
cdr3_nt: TGTGCCAGCAGCTTAACGGGACAGGGCACAGATACGCAGTATTTT

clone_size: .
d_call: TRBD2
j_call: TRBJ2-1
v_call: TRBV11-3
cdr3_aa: CASSLERGGSYDEQFF
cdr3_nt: TGTGCCAGCAGCTTAGAACGTGGCGGGAGTTACGATGAGCAGTTCTTC

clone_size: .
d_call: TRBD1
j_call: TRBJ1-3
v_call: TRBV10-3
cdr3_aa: CATASGGSGNTIYF
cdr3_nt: TGTGCCACCGCTTCAGGGGGTTCAGGAAACACCATATATTTT

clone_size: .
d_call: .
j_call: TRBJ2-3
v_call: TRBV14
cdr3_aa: CASSRLLTVGTDTQYF
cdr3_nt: TGTGCCAGCAGCCGGTTATTGACTGTCGGCACAGATACGCAGTATTTT

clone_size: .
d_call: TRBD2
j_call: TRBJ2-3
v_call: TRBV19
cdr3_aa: CASTRDSGRANRADTQYF
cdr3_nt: TGTGCCAGTACCAGGGATAGCGGGAGGGCCAATCGCGCAGATACGCAGTATTTT

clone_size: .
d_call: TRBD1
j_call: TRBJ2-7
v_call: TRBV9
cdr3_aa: CASSSTGSGEQYF
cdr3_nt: TGTGCCAGCAGCTCGACAGGGTCGGGGGAGCAGTACTTC

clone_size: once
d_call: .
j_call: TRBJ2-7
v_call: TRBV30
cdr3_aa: CAWSVVQKEQYF
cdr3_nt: TGTGCCTGGAGTGTCGTACAGAAGGAGCAGTACTTC

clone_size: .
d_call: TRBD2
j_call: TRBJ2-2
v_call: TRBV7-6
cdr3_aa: CASSFGLGVAGELFF
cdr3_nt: TGTGCCAGCAGCTTCGGACTAGGTGTGGCCGGGGAGCTGTTTTTT

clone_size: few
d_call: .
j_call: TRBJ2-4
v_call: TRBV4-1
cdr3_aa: CASSQVWLAKNIQYF
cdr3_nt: TGCGCCAGCAGCCAAGTCTGGCTAGCCAAAAACATTCAGTACTTC

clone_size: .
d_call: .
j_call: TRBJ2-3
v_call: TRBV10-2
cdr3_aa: CATSETDTQYF
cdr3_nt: TGCGCCACCTCAGAAACAGATACGCAGTATTTT

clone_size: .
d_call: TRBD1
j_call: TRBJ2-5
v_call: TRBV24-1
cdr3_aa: CATSDRDRGRETQYF
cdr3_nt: TGTGCCACCAGTGACAGGGACAGGGGGAGGGAGACCCAGTACTTC

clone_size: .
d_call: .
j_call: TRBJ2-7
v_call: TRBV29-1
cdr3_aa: CSVKPGLSYEQYF
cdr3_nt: TGCAGCGTTAAACCGGGACTTTCCTACGAGCAGTACTTC

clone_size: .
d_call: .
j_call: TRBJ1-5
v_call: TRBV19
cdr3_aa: CASHREEGGNNQPQHF
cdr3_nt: TGTGCCAGCCATCGCGAAGAGGGCGGGAACAATCAGCCCCAGCATTTT

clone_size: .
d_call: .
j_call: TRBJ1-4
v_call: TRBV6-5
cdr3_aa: CASSPERGGEKLFF
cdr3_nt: TGTGCCAGCAGCCCGGAGCGCGGTGGTGAAAAACTGTTTTTT

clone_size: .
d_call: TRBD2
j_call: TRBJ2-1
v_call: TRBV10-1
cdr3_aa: CASSGASGSSYNEQFF
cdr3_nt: TGCGCCAGCAGTGGGGCTAGCGGGAGCTCCTACAATGAGCAGTTCTTC

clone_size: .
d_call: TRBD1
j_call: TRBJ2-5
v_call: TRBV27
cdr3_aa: CASTPRQGETQYF
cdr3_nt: TGTGCCAGCACCCCTCGACAGGGAGAGACCCAGTACTTC

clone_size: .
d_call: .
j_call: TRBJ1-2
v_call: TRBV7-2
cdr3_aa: CASSSQINYGYTF
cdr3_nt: TGTGCCAGCAGCTCCCAAATCAACTATGGCTACACCTTC

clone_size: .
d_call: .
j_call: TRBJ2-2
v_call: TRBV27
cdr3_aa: CASSSNGELFF
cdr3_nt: TGTGCCAGCAGTTCTAACGGGGAGCTGTTTTTT

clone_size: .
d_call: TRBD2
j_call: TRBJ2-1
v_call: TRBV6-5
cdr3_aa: CAGDSGGVPHNEQFF
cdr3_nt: TGTGCCGGAGATAGCGGGGGGGTTCCTCACAATGAGCAGTTCTTC